Presented here are 26 T cell receptor beta chains from one specimen sequenced in a study of cytomegalovirus exposure and HLA in healthy donors. Researchers ran the PCR with 60 Vbeta and 13 Jbeta primers. Method: immunoSEQ multiplex PCR; TCRdb's copy keeps in-frame clones and lacks some. This sample has about 150,000 clones, with about two thirds found just once. Sequenced input: PBMCs. All receptors come from a man younger than 40 in good health and CMV-seropositive.

This sequence joins TRBV19 and TRBJ1-1; a possible D gene is TRBD1 (5 bases). The CDR3 has 12 amino acids. Trimming removed 7 bases at V and 4 bases at J, with 10 bases between. Germline CDR1 reads LNHDA; CDR2 reads SQIVND (reference sequence). Here the CDR3 DNA reads TGTGCCAGTATTCAGGGATTCACTGAAGCTTTCTTT. This translates into CASIQGFTEAFF.

This clone was counted a single time. The genes are TRBV6-1 and TRBJ1-2; D unresolved. This CDR3 is built from 13 residues. The germline V gene encodes CDR1 MNHNS and CDR2 SASEGT. The V end lost 1 base, the J end lost 2 bases, and 5 bases lay between the germline ends. CDR3 sequence reads: CASSEDRNYGYTF. The CDR3 bases are TGTGCCAGCAGTGAAGACAGAAACTATGGCTACACCTTC.

The V and J genes are TRBV19 and TRBJ2-2; possible D gene TRBD1, 5 bases. Germline V gene data show CDR1 as LNHDA and CDR2 as SQIVND (reference sequence). The CDR3 loop spans 13 amino acids. The germline V and J ends were trimmed by 4 bases and 2 bases, with 5 bases remaining between them. The CDR3 loop reads CASSRTNTGELFF. For the CDR3, the DNA is TGTGCCAGTAGTAGGACAAACACCGGGGAGCTGTTTTTT.

The chain is built from TRBV19 and TRBJ1-5, with D possibly matching TRBD1 (5 bases). The CDR3 is made up of 13 amino acids. V lost 9 bases, J lost 4 bases, and 13 bases lay in between. The germline gives CDR1 LNHDA, CDR2 SQIVND (reference sequence). The CDR3 sequence: CASHLGGNQPQHF. The CDR3 DNA reads as TGTGCCAGCCACCTGGGGGGGAATCAGCCCCAGCATTTT.

The chain combines TRBV28 with TRBJ2-1; weak D call: TRBD2 (6 bases). Trimming removed 7 bases at V and 6 bases at J, with 13 bases between. Germline CDR1 and CDR2: MDHEN and SYDVKM. The CDR3 has 13 amino acids. CDR3 protein: CASTTLGGNEQFF. The CDR3 nucleotides are TGTGCCAGCACCACCCTGGGAGGCAATGAGCAGTTCTTC.

The CDR3 spells CASKPSMADTQYF. Written as DNA, the CDR3 is TGTGCCAGCAAGCCCTCCATGGCAGATACGCAGTATTTT. The chain couples TRBV2 to TRBJ2-3; D ambiguous. The CDR3 has 13 residues. V was clipped by 7 bases and J by 4 bases, with 12 bases between them. Germline V lookup: CDR1 SNHLY, CDR2 FYNNEI. The full variable domain, its missing parts supplied by reference TRBV2 and TRBJ2-3, is EPEVTQTPSHQVTQMGQEVILRCVPISNHLYFYWYRQILGQKVEFLVSFYNNEISEKSEIFDDQFSVERPDGSNFTLKIRSTKLEDSAMYFCASKPSMADTQYFGPGTRLTVL.

V usage is TRBV10-3 and J usage is TRBJ2-1; perhaps TRBD2 as D (5 bases). The CDR3 length is 16 residues. Trimming pared 4 bases from V and 0 bases from J, leaving 13 bases between. From germline, CDR1 is ENHRY and CDR2 SYGVKD. The CDR3 region has the DNA TGTGCCATCAGTGGAAGTAATCGGGGCTCCTACAATGAGCAGTTCTTC. It codes for CAISGSNRGSYNEQFF.

This clone was seen only a few times. V is TRBV2 and J is TRBJ2-3; 10 bases fit TRBD2. The junction had 8 bases not matched to a gene; V was cut back by 8 bases and J by 3 bases. Germline CDR1 is SNHLY and CDR2 is FYNNEI. This CDR3 comprises 15 residues. CDR3 in DNA: TGTGCCAGCCCATGGCTAGCGGGAGCTACAGATACGCAGTATTTT. It codes for CASPWLAGATDTQYF.

The CDR3 nucleotides read TGTGCCATGTCAGTGGGGGGGAGCACTGAAGCTTTCTTT. As protein: CAMSVGGSTEAFF. The V gene is TRBV6-1, the J gene TRBJ1-1; possible D gene TRBD1, 5 bases. Trimming stripped 10 bases from V and 4 bases from J, with 16 bases between. CDR3 length: 13 amino acids. Germline CDR1 is MNHNS and CDR2 is SASEGT.

The rearrangement links TRBV11-2 to TRBJ2-1; weak D call: TRBD2 (5 bases). This CDR3 contains 15 residues. The V gene's germline CDR1 is SGHAT and CDR2 FQNNGV. The ends were cut back, 2 bases at V and 8 bases at J, with 16 bases in the middle. The CDR3 DNA follows: TGTGCCAGCAGCTTATATCTTGAGGGAGAGGATGAGCAGTTCTTC. Protein product: CASSLYLEGEDEQFF.

The genes are TRBV18 and TRBJ2-7; D gene uncertain. The CDR3 consists of 12 residues. Trimming left V 6 bases short and J 0 bases short, with 6 bases between. The germline V gene has CDR1 KGHSH and CDR2 LQKENI. CDR3 DNA: TGTGCCAGCTCGCCTAACTCCTACGAGCAGTACTTC. Its translation: CASSPNSYEQYF. The full variable domain, completed using reference TRBV18 and TRBJ2-7, is NAGVMQNPRHLVRRRGQEARLRCSPMKGHSHVYWYRQLPEEGLKFMVYLQKENIIDESGMPKERFSAEFPKEGPSILRIQQVVRGDSAAYFCASSPNSYEQYFGPGTRLTVT.

The rearrangement joins TRBV10-3 to TRBJ2-2; possible D gene TRBD1, 6 bases. Germline V gene sequence: CDR1 ENHRY, CDR2 SYGVKD. The germline V and J ends were trimmed by 7 bases and 1 base, with 7 bases remaining between them. CDR3 size: 13 residues. CDR3 sequence reads: CAITTGNTGELFF. In DNA form, the CDR3 reads TGTGCCATCACGACAGGGAACACCGGGGAGCTGTTTTTT.

V and J are TRBV5-1 and TRBJ1-1; the match to TRBD1 covers 8 bases. V shed 4 bases and J 11 bases; nucleotides not matched to a gene: 16. Germline V gives CDR1 SGHRS, CDR2 YFSETQ. The CDR3 has 15 amino acids. The CDR3 region has the DNA TGCGCCAGCAGCCCCCGGCTAGGACAGGGCACGCAGGCTTTCTTT. Amino acids: CASSPRLGQGTQAFF.

The rearrangement uses TRBV7-9 and TRBJ2-3, with 8 positions matching TRBD2. This CDR3 is built from 14 residues. Losses at the gene ends were 5 bases for V and 6 bases for J; bases not matched to a gene: 7. Germline V gene lookup returns CDR1 SEHNR and CDR2 FQNEAQ (reference sequence). CDR3 sequence: CASSISGNRDTQYF. The CDR3 coding sequence is TGTGCCAGCAGCATTAGCGGGAATAGGGATACGCAGTATTTT. The complete variable domain, with remaining parts taken from reference TRBV7-9 and TRBJ2-3, reads DTGVSQNPRHKITKRGQNVTFRCDPISEHNRLYWYRQTLGQGPEFLTYFQNEAQLEKSRLLSDRFSAERPKGSFSTLEIQRTEQGDSAMYLCASSISGNRDTQYFGPGTRLTVL.

The chain couples TRBV16 to TRBJ1-4; TRBD1 aligns across 9 bases. The CDR3 sequence is 15 residues long. The ends lost 2 bases at V and 7 bases at J; junction bases unmatched: 5. CDR1 and CDR2 (germline): KGHSY, FQNENV. CDR3 in amino acids: CASSQRGQGSEKLFF. As DNA, the CDR3 is TGTGCCAGCAGCCAAAGGGGACAGGGATCTGAAAAACTGTTTTTT.

The chain links TRBV4-1 to TRBJ2-7, with 7 bases lining up with TRBD2. CDR3 length: 14 amino acids. CDR1 is MGHRA, CDR2 YSYEKL, per germline. V shed 5 bases, J shed 5 bases, and the junction held 9 bases outside the gene matches. Here the CDR3 reads CASSNSGRVHEQYF. The CDR3 region has the DNA TGCGCCAGCAGCAATAGCGGGCGAGTCCACGAGCAGTACTTC.

V gene TRBV27 combines with J gene TRBJ2-2; D might be TRBD2 (5 bases). Per the germline V gene, CDR1 is MNHEY and CDR2 is SMNVEV (reference sequence). CDR3 length: 15 residues. V gave up 0 bases and J gave up 5 bases, with 10 bases separating them. The CDR3 region is CASSLSDSGTGELFF. CDR3 in DNA: TGTGCCAGCAGTTTATCGGACTCCGGGACCGGGGAGCTGTTTTTT.

The chain employs TRBV10-1 and TRBJ1-2; TRBD1 is a possible D gene (5 bases). Trimming pared 2 bases from V and 4 bases from J, leaving 8 bases between. The CDR3 contains 13 residues. CDR1 and CDR2 from the germline V gene are WNHNN and SYGVQD (reference sequence). The CDR3 here is CASSEDSTYGYTF. In DNA, the CDR3 is TGCGCCAGCAGTGAGGACAGTACCTATGGCTACACCTTC.

This chain connects TRBV27 to TRBJ1-2, with 12 bases identical to TRBD1. V dropped 6 bases and J dropped 9; count of bases not matched to a gene: 8. Germline assignment: CDR1 MNHEY and CDR2 SMNVEV (reference sequence). The CDR3 has 14 amino acids. The CDR3 protein is CASREAGTGGRYTF. CDR3 nucleotide sequence: TGTGCCAGCAGGGAGGCCGGGACAGGGGGCCGCTACACCTTC.

The chain joins TRBV28 to TRBJ2-1; 7 nucleotides match TRBD2. V gave up 3 bases and J gave up 4 bases; unmatched junction bases: 18. Per germline, CDR1 MDHEN and CDR2 SYDVKM. The CDR3 extends over 19 amino acids. DNA of the CDR3: TGTGCCAGCAGTTTGGGGCTAGCGGAATCACGGTCGATTTACAATGAGCAGTTCTTC. Protein: CASSLGLAESRSIYNEQFF.

CDR3 nucleotides: TGTGCCAGCAGCCAGGGACTAGCGGCCTACGAGCAGTACTTC. It specifies CASSQGLAAYEQYF. The V gene is TRBV7-9, the J gene TRBJ2-7, with 11 bases that match TRBD2. The V and J ends lost 5 bases and 2 bases, in that order; junction bases with no gene match: 2. This CDR3 region has 14 residues. Germline loops: CDR1 SEHNR, CDR2 FQNEAQ (reference sequence).

This chain connects TRBV7-9 to TRBJ2-1; 8 nucleotides match TRBD2. Trimming removed 5 bases from V and 8 bases from J; junction bases left unmatched: 17. Germline assignment: CDR1 SEHNR and CDR2 FQNEAQ (reference sequence). This CDR3 comprises 17 residues. The CDR3 DNA reads as TGTGCCAGCAGCCCGCCAACCCCGGGACTAGTTTACGATGAGCAGTTCTTC. Its protein product is CASSPPTPGLVYDEQFF.

This clone was seen only a few times. The chain is built from TRBV7-2 and TRBJ1-1, with a tentative D call TRBD1 (5 bases). V was trimmed by 3 bases and J by 2 bases, leaving 13 bases between them. Germline loops: CDR1 SGHTA, CDR2 FQGNSA. The CDR3 loop spans 15 amino acids. In DNA, the CDR3 is TGTGCCAGCAGCTTCGGGTGGGGCTTTAACACTGAAGCTTTCTTT. Translation gives CASSFGWGFNTEAFF.

This clone was recorded a few times. The chain carries TRBV5-1 and TRBJ2-7; 10 nucleotides agree with TRBD2. Germline values: CDR1 SGHRS, CDR2 YFSETQ. With V trimmed by 3 bases and J by 0 bases, 6 bases remained unmatched. This CDR3 spans 16 amino acids. CDR3 in DNA: TGCGCCAGCAGCTACTTTCCTAGCGGGAGCTCCTACGAGCAGTACTTC. Translating gives CASSYFPSGSSYEQYF. Supplemented by reference TRBV5-1 and TRBJ2-7, the full variable domain reads KAGVTQTPRYLIKTRGQQVTLSCSPISGHRSVSWYQQTPGQGLQFLFEYFSETQRNKGNFPGRFSGRQFSNSRSEMNVSTLELGDSALYLCASSYFPSGSSYEQYFGPGTRLTVT.

There are a few counts of this clone. This sequence joins TRBV29-1 and TRBJ2-7; possibly TRBD2 for D (6 bases). The CDR3 has 13 residues. V was pared by 6 bases and J by 0 bases, with 12 bases between. Germline CDR1 SQVTM, CDR2 ANQGSEA. CDR3 sequence: CSVGTPDSYEQYF. CDR3 sequence (DNA): TGCAGCGTAGGGACTCCAGACTCCTACGAGCAGTACTTC.

This clone was counted between two and nine times. The chain employs TRBV11-2 and TRBJ2-7; 16 bases fit TRBD2. V lost 4 bases and J lost 2; bases outside the gene matches: 8. Germline loops: CDR1 SGHAT, CDR2 FQNNGV. The length of the CDR3 is 18 residues. The CDR3 reads CASSSAGLAGGPPYEQYF. The DNA for the CDR3 is TGTGCCAGCAGCTCCGCGGGACTAGCGGGAGGGCCTCCCTACGAGCAGTACTTC.